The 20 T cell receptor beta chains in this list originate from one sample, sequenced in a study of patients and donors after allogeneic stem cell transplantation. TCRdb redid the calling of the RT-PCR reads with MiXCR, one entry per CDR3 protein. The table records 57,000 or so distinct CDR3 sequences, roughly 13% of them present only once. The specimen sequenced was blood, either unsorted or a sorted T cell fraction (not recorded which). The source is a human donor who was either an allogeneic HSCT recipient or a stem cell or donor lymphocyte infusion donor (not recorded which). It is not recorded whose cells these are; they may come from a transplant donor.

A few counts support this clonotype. The CDR3 here is CASSSTPRGGADTQYF. Written as DNA, the CDR3 is TGTGCCAGCAGCTCTACCCCCCGGGGGGGAGCAGATACGCAGTATTTT. The V gene is TRBV11-3, the J gene TRBJ2-3; 8 bases line up with TRBD2. CDR1 and CDR2 (germline): SGHNT, YENEEA. The CDR3 contains 16 residues. J gave up 4 bases and V 4 bases, and 10 bases lay outside the gene matches. Full variable domain (remainder filled in from reference TRBV11-3 and TRBJ2-3): EAGVVQSPRYKIIEKKQPVAFWCNPISGHNTLYWYLQNLGQGPELLIRYENEEAVDDSQLPKDRFSAERLKGVDSTLKIQPAELGDSAVYLCASSSTPRGGADTQYFGPGTRLTVL.

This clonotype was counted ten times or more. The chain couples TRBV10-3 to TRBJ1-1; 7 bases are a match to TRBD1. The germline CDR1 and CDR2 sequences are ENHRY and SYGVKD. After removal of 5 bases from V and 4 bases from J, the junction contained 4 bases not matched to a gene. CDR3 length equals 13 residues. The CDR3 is CAISSDRATEAFF. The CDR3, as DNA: TGTGCCATCAGTAGCGACAGGGCCACTGAAGCTTTCTTT.

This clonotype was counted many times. The CDR3 spells CASSHKGTFDSNQPQHF. The CDR3 bases are TGTGCCAGCAGCCATAAAGGGACGTTTGATAGCAATCAGCCCCAGCATTTT. V is TRBV12-3 or TRBV12-4 and J is TRBJ1-5, with D tentatively TRBD1 (5 bases). The CDR3 is 17 residues long. Deletions cut 6 bases from V and 0 bases from J, with 18 bases between.

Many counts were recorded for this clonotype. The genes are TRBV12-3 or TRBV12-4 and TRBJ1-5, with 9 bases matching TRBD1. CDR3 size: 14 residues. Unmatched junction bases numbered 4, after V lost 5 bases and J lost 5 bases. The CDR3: CASSPWTGDQPQHF. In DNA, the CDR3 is TGTGCCAGCAGTCCCTGGACAGGGGATCAGCCCCAGCATTTT.

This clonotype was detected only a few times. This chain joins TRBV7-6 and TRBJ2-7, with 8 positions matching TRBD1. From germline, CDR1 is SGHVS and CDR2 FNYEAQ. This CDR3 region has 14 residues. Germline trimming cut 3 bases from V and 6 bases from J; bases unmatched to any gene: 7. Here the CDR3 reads CASSFAGQGSEQYF. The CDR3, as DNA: TGTGCCAGCAGCTTCGCAGGACAGGGCTCCGAGCAGTACTTC.

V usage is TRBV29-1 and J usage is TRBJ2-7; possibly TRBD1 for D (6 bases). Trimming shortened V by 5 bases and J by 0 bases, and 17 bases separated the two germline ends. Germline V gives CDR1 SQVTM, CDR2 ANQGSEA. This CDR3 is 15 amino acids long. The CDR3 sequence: CSVLPTGDNSYEQYF. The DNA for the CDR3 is TGCAGCGTTTTACCTACCGGGGACAACTCCTACGAGCAGTACTTC.

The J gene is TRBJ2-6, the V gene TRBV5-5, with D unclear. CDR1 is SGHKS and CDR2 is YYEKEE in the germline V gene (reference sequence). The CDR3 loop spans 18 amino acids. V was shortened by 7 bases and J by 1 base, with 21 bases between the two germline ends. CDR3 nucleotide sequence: TGTGCCAGCCGCTCAGAGCCCTTAGGGTTTTCTGGGGCCAACGTCCTGACTTTC. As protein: CASRSEPLGFSGANVLTF.

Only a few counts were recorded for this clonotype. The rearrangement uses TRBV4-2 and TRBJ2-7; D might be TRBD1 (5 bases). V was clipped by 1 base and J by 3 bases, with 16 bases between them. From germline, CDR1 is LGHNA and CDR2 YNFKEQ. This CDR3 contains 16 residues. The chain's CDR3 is CASSQVLDIRGYEQYF. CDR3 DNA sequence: TGTGCCAGCAGCCAAGTTCTCGATATAAGGGGCTACGAGCAGTACTTC.

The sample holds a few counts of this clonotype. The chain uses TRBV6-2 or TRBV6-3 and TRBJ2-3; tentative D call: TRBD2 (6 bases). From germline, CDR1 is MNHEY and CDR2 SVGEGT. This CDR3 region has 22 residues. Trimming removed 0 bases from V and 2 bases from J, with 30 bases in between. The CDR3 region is CASSYSKVWVGSYHGTTDTQYF. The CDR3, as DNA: TGTGCCAGCAGTTACTCGAAAGTCTGGGTCGGGAGCTACCACGGCACCACAGATACGCAGTATTTT.

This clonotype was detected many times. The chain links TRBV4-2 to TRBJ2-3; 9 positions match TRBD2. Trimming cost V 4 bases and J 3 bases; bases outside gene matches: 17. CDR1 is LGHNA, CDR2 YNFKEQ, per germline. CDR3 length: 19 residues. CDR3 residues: CASSPFGAGGPGRTDTQYF. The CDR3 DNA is TGTGCCAGCAGCCCCTTTGGTGCGGGAGGGCCGGGACGAACAGATACGCAGTATTTT.

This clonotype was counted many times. CDR3 region: CASSGLAGGPVGELFF. Written as DNA, the CDR3 is TGTGCCAGCAGCGGCCTGGCGGGAGGGCCGGTTGGGGAGCTGTTTTTT. V usage is TRBV9 and J usage is TRBJ2-2; 9 bases fit TRBD2. V lost 3 bases to trimming and J lost 8 bases; unmatched junction nucleotides: 11. Germline CDR1 and CDR2: SGDLS and YYNGEE. The CDR3 is 16 amino acids.

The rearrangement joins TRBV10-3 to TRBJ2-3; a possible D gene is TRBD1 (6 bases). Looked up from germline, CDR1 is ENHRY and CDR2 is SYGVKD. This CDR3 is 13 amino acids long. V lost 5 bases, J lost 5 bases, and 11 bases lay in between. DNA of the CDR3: TGTGCCATCAGTACCTGGACAGAAGATACGCAGTATTTT. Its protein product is CAISTWTEDTQYF.

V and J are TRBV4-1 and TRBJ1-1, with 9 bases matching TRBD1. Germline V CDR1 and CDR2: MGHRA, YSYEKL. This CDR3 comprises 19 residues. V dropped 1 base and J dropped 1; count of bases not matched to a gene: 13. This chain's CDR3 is CASSQGVYRGRGRNTEAFF. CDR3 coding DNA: TGCGCCAGCAGCCAAGGGGTCTACAGGGGGCGAGGGAGGAACACTGAAGCTTTCTTT.

The CDR3 here is CASSPPGASNTEAFF. The CDR3 nucleotides read TGTGCCAGCTCACCACCGGGGGCCTCGAACACTGAAGCTTTCTTT. J is TRBJ1-1 and V is TRBV18, with a possible D match to TRBD1 (6 bases). Germline V CDR1 and CDR2: KGHSH, LQKENI. Trimming took off 0 bases at V and 1 base at J, with 9 bases between the two ends. The CDR3 runs 15 residues.

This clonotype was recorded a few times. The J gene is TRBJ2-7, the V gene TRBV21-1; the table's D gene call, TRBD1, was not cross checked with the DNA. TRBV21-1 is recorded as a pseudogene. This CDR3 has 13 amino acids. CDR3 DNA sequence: TGTGCCAGCAGCCAAACAGGGACCCACGAGCAGTACTTC. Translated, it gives CASSQTGTHEQYF.

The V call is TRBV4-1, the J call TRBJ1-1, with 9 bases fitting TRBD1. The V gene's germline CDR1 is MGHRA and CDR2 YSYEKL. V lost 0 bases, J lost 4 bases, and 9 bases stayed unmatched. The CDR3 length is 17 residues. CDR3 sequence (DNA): TGCGCCAGCAGCCAAGACGGGACAGGGTATTGGAGCACTGAAGCTTTCTTT. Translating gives CASSQDGTGYWSTEAFF.

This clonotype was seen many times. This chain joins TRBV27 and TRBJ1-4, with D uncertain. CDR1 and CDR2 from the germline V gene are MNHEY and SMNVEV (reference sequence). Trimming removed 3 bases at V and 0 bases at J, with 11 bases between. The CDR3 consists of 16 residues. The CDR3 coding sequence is TGTGCCAGCAGTTTTTCGCAGTTTGCAACTAATGAAAAACTGTTTTTT. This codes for CASSFSQFATNEKLFF.

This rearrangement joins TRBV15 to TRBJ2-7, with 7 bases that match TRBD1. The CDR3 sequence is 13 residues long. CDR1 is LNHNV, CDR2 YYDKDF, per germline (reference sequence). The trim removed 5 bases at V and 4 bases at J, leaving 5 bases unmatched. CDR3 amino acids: CATSFGTEYEQYF. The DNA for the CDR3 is TGTGCCACCAGCTTCGGGACAGAATACGAGCAGTACTTC.

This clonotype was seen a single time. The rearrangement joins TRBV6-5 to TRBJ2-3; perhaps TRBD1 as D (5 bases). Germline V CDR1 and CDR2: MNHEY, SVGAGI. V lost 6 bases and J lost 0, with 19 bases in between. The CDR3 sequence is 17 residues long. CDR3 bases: TGTGCCAGCAGCGCGATGACAGAATCCCCTAGCACAGATACGCAGTATTTT. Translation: CASSAMTESPSTDTQYF.

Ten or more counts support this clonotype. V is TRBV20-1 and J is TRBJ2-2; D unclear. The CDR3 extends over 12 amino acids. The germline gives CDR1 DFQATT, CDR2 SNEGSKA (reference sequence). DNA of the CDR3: TGCAGCGTCCTCAAAGGCCCCGGGGAGCTGTTTTTT. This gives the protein CSVLKGPGELFF.